This entry concerns a single T cell receptor (beta chain). The data belong to a study of technical replicates of blood from several donors. TCRdb keeps only in-frame clones here, not all; method: immunoSEQ multiplex PCR. The sample includes approximately 85,000 clones, around 90% of them seen just once. Germline lookup yields CDR1 ENHRY and CDR2 SYGVKD. V was shortened by 0 bases and J by 4 bases, with 12 bases between the two germline ends. This CDR3 is built from 15 residues. The receptor was derived from a human donor in good health. The chain links TRBV10-3 to TRBJ1-1; D unresolved. Material for sequencing was T cells isolated from PBMCs. The CDR3 region has the DNA TGTGCCATCAGTGAGTCGTGGCAGGCGACCACTGAAGCTTTCTTT. It codes for CAISESWQATTEAFF.